The 26 T cell receptor beta chains given below trace back to one sample, sequenced in a study of blood T cell repertoires in COVID-19. The assay was immunoSEQ multiplex PCR, and TCRdb's table has in-frame clones only and misses some. The table lists around 39,000 clones, roughly 90% of them singletons. The sequencing sample was made of peripheral blood. The receptors originated from a man in his 60s with active COVID-19.

J is TRBJ2-6 and V is TRBV6-5; D is ambiguous. Looked up from germline, CDR1 is MNHEY and CDR2 is SVGAGI. Trimming stripped 2 bases from V and 4 bases from J, with 9 bases between. The CDR3 spans 15 residues. CDR3 sequence: CASSYAGSGANVLTF. The CDR3 DNA is TGTGCCAGCAGTTACGCCGGGTCCGGGGCCAACGTCCTGACTTTC.

The chain links TRBV9 to TRBJ2-7; perhaps TRBD1 as D (5 bases). The germline gives CDR1 SGDLS, CDR2 YYNGEE. CDR3 length equals 13 residues. V lost 3 bases to trimming and J lost 5 bases, with 12 bases between them. Here the CDR3 reads CASSGQGFDEQYF. CDR3 nucleotide sequence: TGTGCCAGCAGCGGGCAGGGCTTCGACGAGCAGTACTTC.

J is TRBJ2-1 and V is TRBV6-6, with unresolved D. Trimming shortened V by 0 bases and J by 9 bases, and 15 bases separated the two germline ends. This CDR3 contains 15 residues. Germline values: CDR1 MNHNY, CDR2 SVGAGI (reference sequence). The CDR3 DNA follows: TGTGCCAGCAGTTACTCGAAGACTCAAGGCTTTGAGCAGTTCTTC. Translation gives CASSYSKTQGFEQFF.

The chain has TRBV5-1 and TRBJ1-4; 9 nucleotides line up with TRBD1. Germline trimming cut 3 bases from V and 6 bases from J; bases unmatched to any gene: 6. Per the germline V gene, CDR1 is SGHRS and CDR2 is YFSETQ. This CDR3 region has 15 residues. CDR3 loop: CASSSTGGLDEKLFF. The CDR3 DNA reads as TGCGCCAGCAGCTCAACAGGGGGCTTGGATGAAAAACTGTTTTTT.

This chain links TRBV15 with TRBJ1-6, with 10 nucleotides matching TRBD1. The germline gives CDR1 LNHNV, CDR2 YYDKDF (reference sequence). There are 15 residues in the CDR3. The V segment lost 1 base and the J segment 9 bases; nucleotides outside the gene matches: 3. Here the CDR3 DNA reads TGTGCCACCAGCAGAGGACAGGGGGCAGGTTCACCCCTCCACTTT. Protein: CATSRGQGAGSPLHF.

The V gene is TRBV14, the J gene TRBJ2-5, with D unclear. CDR1 and CDR2 from the germline V gene are SGHDN and FVKESK. V dropped 1 base and J dropped 4 bases, with 10 bases sitting between them. The CDR3 spans 14 residues. The CDR3 DNA follows: TGTGCCAGCAGCCAAGTCGCGACAATAGAGACCCAGTACTTC. This translates into CASSQVATIETQYF.

V is TRBV5-1 and J is TRBJ1-4; 7 nucleotides match TRBD1. The CDR3 is 15 amino acids. The V segment lost 0 bases and the J segment 6 bases; nucleotides outside the gene matches: 5. The V gene's germline CDR1 is SGHRS and CDR2 YFSETQ. Here the CDR3 DNA reads TGCGCCAGCAGCTTGGAAGAGGGGGCTGATGAAAAACTGTTTTTT. This translates into CASSLEEGADEKLFF.

The V call is TRBV27, the J call TRBJ2-2, with 16 bases fitting TRBD2. J lost 4 bases, V lost 2 bases, and 4 bases had no gene match. The CDR3 sequence is 18 residues long. CDR1 and CDR2 from the germline V gene are MNHEY and SMNVEV (reference sequence). The CDR3 protein is CASSLGTSGRAGTGELFF. In DNA, the CDR3 is TGTGCCAGCAGTTTAGGGACTAGCGGGAGGGCGGGCACCGGGGAGCTGTTTTTT.

The genes are TRBV19 and TRBJ2-5; TRBD1 matches at 7 bases. This CDR3 has 14 residues. The ends lost 5 bases at V and 1 base at J; junction bases unmatched: 4. Per the germline V gene, CDR1 is LNHDA and CDR2 is SQIVND (reference sequence). CDR3 sequence reads: CASSVTGTQETQYF. For the CDR3, the DNA is TGTGCCAGTAGTGTGACAGGGACCCAAGAGACCCAGTACTTC.

The chain is built from TRBV5-1 and TRBJ2-2; maybe TRBD1 (5 bases). V was cut by 3 bases and J by 1 base, with 10 bases left in between. Germline V gene lookup returns CDR1 SGHRS and CDR2 YFSETQ. There are 15 residues in the CDR3. The CDR3 loop reads CASSSQGVNTGELFF. The CDR3 region has the DNA TGCGCCAGCAGCTCGCAGGGTGTGAACACCGGGGAGCTGTTTTTT.

The chain recombines TRBV2 with TRBJ1-4; TRBD1 matches 9 bases. This CDR3 has 16 amino acids. The germline CDR1 and CDR2 sequences are SNHLY and FYNNEI. Trimming removed 7 bases from V and 2 bases from J; junction bases left unmatched: 8. CDR3 in amino acids: CASNKGTGSTNEKLFF. In DNA form, the CDR3 reads TGTGCCAGCAATAAGGGGACAGGGAGCACTAATGAAAAACTGTTTTTT.

The chain is built from TRBV11-2 and TRBJ2-4; 10 nucleotides agree with TRBD1. The CDR3 spans 15 residues. V trimming: 3 bases; J trimming: 8 bases; junction bases outside the gene matches: 7. The germline V gene has CDR1 SGHAT and CDR2 FQNNGV. The CDR3 spells CASSFGTGDIHIQYF. Written as DNA, the CDR3 is TGTGCCAGCAGCTTTGGGACAGGGGATATTCACATTCAGTACTTC.

This sequence joins TRBV5-1 and TRBJ2-2; maybe TRBD2 (7 bases). The CDR3 runs to 16 residues. The V and J ends lost 6 bases and 7 bases respectively, with 22 bases between them. Per the germline V gene, CDR1 is SGHRS and CDR2 is YFSETQ. In DNA form, the CDR3 reads TGCGCCAGCACCCCGAGGGGGGGCTCCTTTGTCGGGGAGCTGTTTTTT. Its protein product is CASTPRGGSFVGELFF.

The chain has TRBV5-1 and TRBJ1-1; TRBD1 matches at 7 bases. This CDR3 is built from 15 residues. V was clipped by 0 bases and J by 7 bases; unmatched bases: 9. Germline values: CDR1 SGHRS, CDR2 YFSETQ. Here the CDR3 reads CASSLGDRVRFEAFF. Written as DNA, the CDR3 is TGCGCCAGCAGCTTGGGCGACAGGGTTCGTTTTGAAGCTTTCTTT.

The V and J genes are TRBV12-2 and TRBJ2-4; the tabulated D call, TRBD1, remains unverified against the DNA. TRBV12-2 is shown as a pseudogene. CDR3 length: 15 amino acids. The CDR3 region is CASRLAGLAKNIQYF. The CDR3 coding sequence is TGTGCAAGTCGCTTAGCGGGGCTAGCCAAAAACATTCAGTACTTC.

In its sample, this clone ranks as medium-sized. In DNA form, the CDR3 reads TGTGCCAGCAGTGAATGCGTTGTAAACACTGAAGCTTTCTTT. Its protein product is CASSECVVNTEAFF. The chain couples TRBV25-1 to TRBJ1-1; no clear D gene. The CDR3 covers 14 residues. Per germline, CDR1 MGHDK and CDR2 SYGVNS. The ends were cut back, 1 base at V and 2 bases at J, with 8 bases in the middle. Full variable domain (remainder filled in from reference TRBV25-1 and TRBJ1-1): EADIYQTPRYLVIGTGKKITLECSQTMGHDKMYWYQQDPGMELHLIHYSYGVNSTEKGDLSSESTVSRIRTEHFPLTLESARPSHTSQYLCASSECVVNTEAFFGQGTRLTVV.

This sequence joins TRBV19 and TRBJ1-1; D not certain. The CDR3 spans 11 residues. Germline V gives CDR1 LNHDA, CDR2 SQIVND (reference sequence). V lost 9 bases and J lost 2, with 7 bases in between. The DNA of the CDR3 is TGTGCCAGCCTCTATAACACTGAAGCTTTCTTT. Its translation is CASLYNTEAFF.

The chain employs TRBV10-2 and TRBJ2-7; 7 positions match TRBD2. CDR3 length: 17 residues. The germline V gene has CDR1 WSHSY and CDR2 SAAADI. V lost 7 bases, J lost 1 base, and 16 bases stayed unmatched. The CDR3 protein is CASTPTGDAGASYEQYF. For the CDR3, the DNA is TGCGCCAGCACCCCAACGGGGGACGCGGGAGCTTCCTACGAGCAGTACTTC.

The chain is built from TRBV18 and TRBJ2-7; D ambiguous. V was pared by 3 bases and J by 0 bases, with 9 bases between. Germline assignment: CDR1 KGHSH and CDR2 LQKENI. CDR3 size: 14 residues. The CDR3 protein is CASSPSRSSYEQYF. The CDR3 region has the DNA TGTGCCAGCTCACCCTCGAGGAGCTCCTACGAGCAGTACTTC.

The chain is built from TRBV29-1 and TRBJ2-7; maybe TRBD2 (6 bases). The V end lost 3 bases, the J end lost 4 bases, and 19 bases lay between the germline ends. Germline lookup yields CDR1 SQVTM and CDR2 ANQGSEA. CDR3 size: 15 residues. The CDR3 region has the DNA TGCAGCGTTGATTCTCGGGACTCGATTGGATACGAGCAGTACTTC. Its translation is CSVDSRDSIGYEQYF.

This clone showed up just once. This chain links TRBV7-2 with TRBJ1-5; D gene unclear. Between the trimmed V and J ends, which lost 0 bases and 7 bases, there was a span of 19 bases. Germline CDR1 SGHTA, CDR2 FQGNSA. This CDR3 contains 17 residues. The CDR3 DNA follows: TGTGCCAGCAGCTTAGCTTTGGGAGTGGTGTTGGGGCAGCCCCAGCATTTT. Protein: CASSLALGVVLGQPQHF.

This clone was picked up a small number of times. V usage is TRBV7-3 and J usage is TRBJ2-3; the D gene is possibly TRBD2 (7 bases). The CDR3 has 15 amino acids. Trimming shortened V by 5 bases and J by 2 bases, and 14 bases separated the two germline ends. Germline V gene lookup returns CDR1 SGHTA and CDR2 FQGTGA. The CDR3 DNA reads TGTGCCAGCAGCCCGGGGGGCGGTCCCACAGATACGCAGTATTTT. Encoded protein: CASSPGGGPTDTQYF.

The CDR3 reads CASSFVQGLGYTF. The CDR3 region has the DNA TGTGCCAGCAGTTTTGTGCAGGGGCTTGGCTACACCTTC. The chain is built from TRBV12-3 or TRBV12-4 and TRBJ1-2; tentatively, D is TRBD1 (6 bases). Between the trimmed V and J ends, which lost 3 bases and 7 bases, there was a span of 12 bases. This CDR3 is 13 amino acids long.

This clone was observed once. The chain couples TRBV7-3 to TRBJ2-1; TRBD2 might be the D (6 bases). This CDR3 has 13 residues. Trimming shortened V by 5 bases and J by 7 bases, and 12 bases separated the two germline ends. CDR1 is SGHTA, CDR2 FQGTGA, per germline. CDR3 amino acids: CASSPLAGNEQFF. CDR3 nucleotides: TGTGCCAGCAGCCCTCTCGCGGGGAATGAGCAGTTCTTC.

V and J are TRBV30 and TRBJ2-3; 14 positions match TRBD2. The CDR3 extends over 17 amino acids. Germline lookup yields CDR1 GTSNPN and CDR2 SVGIG (reference sequence). V shed 5 bases and J 3 bases; nucleotides not matched to a gene: 10. CDR3 loop: CAWGPSGTSGRTDTQYF. CDR3 DNA sequence: TGTGCCTGGGGCCCCTCCGGGACTAGCGGGAGAACAGATACGCAGTATTTT.

The CDR3 here is CATGTSGSRVNNEQFF. CDR3 DNA sequence: TGCGCCACCGGGACTAGCGGGAGCCGGGTCAACAATGAGCAGTTCTTC. The chain carries TRBV10-1 and TRBJ2-1; 14 nucleotides line up with TRBD2. V lost 10 bases and J lost 5; bases outside the gene matches: 10. The CDR3 runs to 16 residues. Per germline, CDR1 WNHNN and CDR2 SYGVQD (reference sequence).